This TCR beta chain appears in the sequencing data of a study of cytomegalovirus exposure and HLA in healthy donors. Findings and limits, study-wide: Within the data, a cluster of highly shared sequence variants was likely a sequencing artifact. Rare TCR sequences dominated, though some public TCRs recurred in many donors.

V lost 0 bases, J lost 3 bases, and 3 bases stayed unmatched. This CDR3 has 16 residues. Germline V gives CDR1 MGHRA, CDR2 YSYEKL. On this clone itself: Its antigen is currently unknown.

In the PCR, 60 Vbeta and 13 Jbeta primers were used. In the source study's methods: A later analysis tallied about 80 million unique TCR beta chains, 9.5 million to 14 million of them shared. Libraries were prepared by immunoSEQ multiplex PCR; TCRdb keeps only in-frame clonotypes and omits some of them. V and J calls and clone size follow that table, whereas D and trimming were derived from the DNA. The repertoire includes 150,000 to 250,000 clones, around four fifths of them detected once, and 6% to 8% sits in the top ten. Sequencing was carried out using PBMCs. The chain joins TRBV4-1 to TRBJ2-3; 10 bases fit TRBD2. The receptor was isolated from a woman aged 50 to 60 in good health and CMV-seropositive. The CDR3 nucleotides are TGCGCCAGCAGCCAAGAGCCTAGCGGGAGTACAGATACGCAGTATTTT. This encodes CASSQEPSGSTDTQYF.